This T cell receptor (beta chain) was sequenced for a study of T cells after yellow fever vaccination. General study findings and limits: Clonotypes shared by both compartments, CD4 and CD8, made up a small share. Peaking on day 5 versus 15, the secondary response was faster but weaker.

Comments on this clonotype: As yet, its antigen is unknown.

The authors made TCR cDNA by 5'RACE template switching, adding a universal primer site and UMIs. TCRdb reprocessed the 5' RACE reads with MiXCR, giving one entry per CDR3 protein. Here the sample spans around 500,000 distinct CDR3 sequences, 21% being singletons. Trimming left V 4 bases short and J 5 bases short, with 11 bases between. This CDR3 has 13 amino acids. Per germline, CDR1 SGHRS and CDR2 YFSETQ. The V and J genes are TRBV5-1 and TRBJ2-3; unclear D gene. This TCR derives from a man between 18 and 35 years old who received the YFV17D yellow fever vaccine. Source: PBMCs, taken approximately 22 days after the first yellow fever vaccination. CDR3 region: CASSLSVRDTQYF. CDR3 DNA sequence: TGCGCCAGCAGCCTCAGCGTGCGAGATACGCAGTATTTT. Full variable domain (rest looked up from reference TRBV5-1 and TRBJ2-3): KAGVTQTPRYLIKTRGQQVTLSCSPISGHRSVSWYQQTPGQGLQFLFEYFSETQRNKGNFPGRFSGRQFSNSRSEMNVSTLELGDSALYLCASSLSVRDTQYFGPGTRLTVL.